This T cell receptor beta chain came from a study of naive and memory T cell subsets. CMV status came from CD4+ T cell IFNgamma after overnight CMV lysate stimulation of fresh PBMCs. Cells stained for CD3, CD4, CD8, CD45RA, CD27 and viability were sorted into four CD45RA/CD27 subsets. An equimolar mix of two oligonucleotides served as the beta constant-region primer for TRBC1 and TRBC2. Ligated cDNA was amplified by four rounds of PCR with nested alpha and beta constant-region primers and SP2. Each CDR3 protein is one row after TCRdb ran MiXCR on the UMI-ligation and nested PCR reads. The table shows about 21,000 distinct CDR3 sequences, with roughly 9.6% occurring only once. The CDR3 extends over 13 amino acids. Per germline, CDR1 SGHRS and CDR2 YFSETQ. V lost 4 bases, J lost 3 bases, and 10 bases lay in between. This clonotype was seen more than once but under ten times.

V and J are TRBV5-1 and TRBJ2-5; TRBD1 is a possible D gene (5 bases). Sequenced sample: central memory CD8+ T cells from blood. The sequence derives from a human donor in good health. The CDR3 region is CASSPDSEETQYF. The CDR3 nucleotides are TGCGCCAGCAGCCCTGACAGTGAAGAGACCCAGTACTTC. The full variable domain, in which reference TRBV5-1 and TRBJ2-5 provide the parts outside the CDR3, is KAGVTQTPRYLIKTRGQQVTLSCSPISGHRSVSWYQQTPGQGLQFLFEYFSETQRNKGNFPGRFSGRQFSNSRSEMNVSTLELGDSALYLCASSPDSEETQYFGPGTRLLVL.